Below are 24 T cell receptor beta chains sequenced from a single sample in a study of T-cell reconstitution after alpha-beta-depleted transplantation in children. Construction of the TCRbeta library involved unique molecular identifiers. TCRdb ran MiXCR on the PCR reads and lists one entry per CDR3 protein. The sample comprises about 400,000 distinct CDR3 sequences, around 21% of which are singletons, and approximately 3.8% rests with the top ten. The specimen was PBMCs from the stem cell graft donor, collected from the stem cell graft. The receptors were sampled from a human donor who donated a stem cell graft to a child with acute myeloid leukemia.

This clonotype occurred a few times. The J gene is TRBJ1-1, the V gene TRBV24-1, with D perhaps matching TRBD1 (5 bases). The CDR3 sequence is 13 residues long. Germline CDR1 KGHDR, CDR2 SFDVKD. The V end was cut by 4 bases, the J end by 4 bases, with 9 bases between. CDR3 sequence: CATSEGRATEAFF. The DNA of the CDR3 is TGTGCCACCAGTGAGGGCAGGGCCACTGAAGCTTTCTTT.

This clonotype was observed many times. The chain joins TRBV29-1 to TRBJ2-2, with D perhaps TRBD2 (5 bases). Looked up from germline, CDR1 is SQVTM and CDR2 is ANQGSEA. This CDR3 is built from 14 residues. V was cut by 6 bases and J by 5 bases, with 16 bases left in between. The DNA for the CDR3 is TGCAGCGTCTCCCCGACACCGGGGACCGGGGAGCTGTTTTTT. Amino acid sequence: CSVSPTPGTGELFF.

This clonotype was found many times. The chain links TRBV20-1 to TRBJ2-1; TRBD2 agrees at 7 bases. The germline V gene has CDR1 DFQATT and CDR2 SNEGSKA (reference sequence). The CDR3 covers 16 residues. Trimming at V came to 1 base and at J to 10 bases, leaving 16 bases not matched to a gene. The CDR3 bases are TGCAGTGCTAGAGGGTTTTGGATGGCGGGAGTGGGCGAGCAGTTCTTC. This translates into CSARGFWMAGVGEQFF.

The chain is built from TRBV18 and TRBJ1-1, with 10 bases identical to TRBD1. This CDR3 region has 13 residues. Germline CDR1 is KGHSH and CDR2 is LQKENI. Trimming removed 3 bases from V and 6 bases from J; junction bases left unmatched: 1. The CDR3 sequence: CASSPGQGAEAFF. In DNA form, the CDR3 reads TGTGCCAGCTCACCCGGACAGGGGGCTGAAGCTTTCTTT. Full variable domain (missing parts from reference TRBV18 and TRBJ1-1): NAGVMQNPRHLVRRRGQEARLRCSPMKGHSHVYWYRQLPEEGLKFMVYLQKENIIDESGMPKERFSAEFPKEGPSILRIQQVVRGDSAAYFCASSPGQGAEAFFGQGTRLTVV.

This clonotype turned up a few times. V is TRBV29-1 and J is TRBJ2-7; 8 bases line up with TRBD1. CDR3 length: 12 amino acids. Per germline, CDR1 SQVTM and CDR2 ANQGSEA. This chain's CDR3 is CRRQGSLYEQYF. The CDR3 nucleotides read TGCAGAAGACAGGGGTCCTTGTACGAGCAGTACTTC.

The chain employs TRBV18 and TRBJ2-1; 12 nucleotides align to TRBD2. Germline V gene lookup returns CDR1 KGHSH and CDR2 LQKENI. J gave up 5 bases and V 2 bases, and 4 bases lay outside the gene matches. The CDR3 contains 16 residues. The CDR3 reads CASSPALAGGHNEQFF. CDR3 in DNA: TGTGCCAGCTCACCAGCACTAGCGGGAGGCCACAATGAGCAGTTCTTC.

The chain uses TRBV9 and TRBJ2-1; TRBD2 matches at 12 bases. Germline trimming cut 1 base from V and 7 bases from J; bases unmatched to any gene: 3. Germline V lookup: CDR1 SGDLS, CDR2 YYNGEE. The CDR3 is made up of 15 amino acids. The CDR3 DNA reads TGTGCCAGCAGCGTATTCCTAGCGGGAGGGAATGAGCAGTTCTTC. Its protein product is CASSVFLAGGNEQFF.

The chain carries TRBV3-1 and TRBJ2-2; the D is unclear. The CDR3 loop spans 15 amino acids. The germline CDR1 and CDR2 sequences are LGHDT and YNNKEL (reference sequence). V shed 0 bases and J shed 0 bases, with 5 bases lying between them. The CDR3 DNA sequence: TGTGCCAGCAGCCAAGAGGGGACGAACACCGGGGAGCTGTTTTTT. Translation: CASSQEGTNTGELFF.

The table lists this clonotype with many counts. This chain connects TRBV20-1 to TRBJ2-7, with unresolved D. Germline assignment: CDR1 DFQATT and CDR2 SNEGSKA (reference sequence). V was shortened by 3 bases and J by 3 bases, with 12 bases between the two germline ends. The CDR3 consists of 13 residues. The CDR3 reads CSASQVPLYEQYF. Here the CDR3 DNA reads TGCAGTGCTAGTCAAGTTCCTCTCTACGAGCAGTACTTC.

This clonotype showed up many times. The CDR3 sequence: CASSYDPHGGSLDYGYTF. CDR3 bases: TGTGCCAGCAGTTACGACCCACATGGGGGATCGTTAGACTATGGCTACACCTTC. The genes are TRBV6-5 and TRBJ1-2; TRBD1 is a possible D gene (5 bases). This CDR3 comprises 18 residues. Per the germline V gene, CDR1 is MNHEY and CDR2 is SVGAGI. The V end was cut by 2 bases, the J end by 3 bases, with 22 bases between.

The chain carries TRBV20-1 and TRBJ2-2, with 8 bases matching TRBD2. With 2 bases clipped from V and 0 bases from J, the junction kept 2 bases outside the gene matches. Germline V CDR1 and CDR2: DFQATT, SNEGSKA (reference sequence). This CDR3 region has 15 residues. The CDR3 spells CSARLAGANTGELFF. The CDR3 DNA follows: TGCAGTGCTAGACTAGCGGGCGCGAACACCGGGGAGCTGTTTTTT.

The rearrangement joins TRBV12-3 or TRBV12-4 to TRBJ2-2; 13 positions agree with TRBD2. The CDR3 loop spans 18 amino acids. V gave up 5 bases and J gave up 2 bases; unmatched junction bases: 8. The DNA of the CDR3 is TGTGCCAGCAGTCCACTAGCGGGAGGGTCTCATAACACCGGGGAGCTGTTTTTT. Its translation: CASSPLAGGSHNTGELFF.

In its sample, this clonotype was seen a few times. The V call is TRBV7-7, the J call TRBJ2-1, with D tentatively TRBD2 (5 bases). Trimming removed 2 bases at V and 9 bases at J, with 11 bases between. Germline-derived CDR1 and CDR2 are SSHAT and FNYEAQ (reference sequence). The CDR3 loop spans 13 amino acids. Here the CDR3 reads CASSLSSEGEQFF. CDR3 coding DNA: TGTGCCAGCAGCTTAAGTAGCGAGGGTGAGCAGTTCTTC. Using reference TRBV7-7 and TRBJ2-1 for the parts outside the CDR3, the full variable domain is GAGVSQSPRYKVTKRGQDVTLRCDPISSHATLYWYQQALGQGPEFLTYFNYEAQPDKSGLPSDRFSAERPEGSISTLTIQRTEQRDSAMYRCASSLSSEGEQFFGPGTRLTVL.

This clonotype occurred many times. The rearrangement links TRBV12-3 or TRBV12-4 to TRBJ2-1, with D unresolved. The CDR3 spans 12 residues. The germline V and J ends were trimmed by 7 bases and 7 bases, with 11 bases remaining between them. The CDR3 region is CASKPVGNEQFF. CDR3 sequence (DNA): TGTGCCAGCAAACCCGTGGGGAATGAGCAGTTCTTC.

There are a few counts of this clonotype. The DNA of the CDR3 is TGTGCCAGCAGTTTATCGGCAGGCCCCACTGAAGCTTTCTTT. Translated: CASSLSAGPTEAFF. The chain couples TRBV12-3 or TRBV12-4 to TRBJ1-1; D gene unclear. The germline V and J ends were trimmed by 2 bases and 4 bases, with 11 bases remaining between them. The CDR3 consists of 14 residues.

This clonotype was seen only a few times. The chain is built from TRBV30 and TRBJ2-1; 7 bases agree with TRBD1. The ends lost 1 base at V and 4 bases at J; junction bases unmatched: 4. Germline loops: CDR1 GTSNPN, CDR2 SVGIG (reference sequence). The CDR3 runs 14 residues. DNA of the CDR3: TGTGCCTGGAGTGCGGGACAGAGTTACAATGAGCAGTTCTTC. Protein sequence: CAWSAGQSYNEQFF.

V gene TRBV7-3 combines with J gene TRBJ2-7; TRBD1 matches at 7 bases. Germline V gene lookup returns CDR1 SGHTA and CDR2 FQGTGA. J gave up 3 bases and V 1 base, and 3 bases lay outside the gene matches. The CDR3 length is 14 residues. In DNA form, the CDR3 reads TGTGCCAGCAGCTTAAGACAGGGCGACTACGAGCAGTACTTC. Its translation is CASSLRQGDYEQYF. The full variable domain, with the rest looked up from reference TRBV7-3 and TRBJ2-7, is GAGVSQTPSNKVTEKGKYVELRCDPISGHTALYWYRQSLGQGPEFLIYFQGTGAADDSGLPNDRFFAVRPEGSVSTLKIQRTERGDSAVYLCASSLRQGDYEQYFGPGTRLTVT.

CDR3 amino acids: CASSFPPTQYF. CDR3 coding DNA: TGTGCCAGCAGCTTCCCGCCTACGCAGTATTTT. J is TRBJ2-3 and V is TRBV7-2; D remains ambiguous. Germline values: CDR1 SGHTA, CDR2 FQGNSA. V was pared by 3 bases and J by 8 bases, with 6 bases between. The CDR3 has 11 residues.

The rearrangement links TRBV20-1 to TRBJ2-4; TRBD1 might be the D (6 bases). The germline V and J ends were trimmed by 4 bases and 8 bases, with 21 bases remaining between them. The CDR3 consists of 15 residues. Germline CDR1 and CDR2: DFQATT and SNEGSKA (reference sequence). CDR3: CSANRMGASDDIQYF. As DNA, the CDR3 is TGCAGTGCTAACAGGATGGGGGCTTCGGATGACATTCAGTACTTC.

The V gene is TRBV18, the J gene TRBJ1-1; D is unclear. The CDR3 spans 16 residues. Deletions cut 0 bases from V and 1 base from J, with 12 bases between. Germline V CDR1 and CDR2: KGHSH, LQKENI. The CDR3 nucleotides read TGTGCCAGCTCACCACCCTCCTTAACACCGAACACTGAAGCTTTCTTT. It encodes CASSPPSLTPNTEAFF.

This clonotype was detected a few times. The J gene is TRBJ2-5, the V gene TRBV7-9, with a possible D match to TRBD2 (5 bases). This CDR3 comprises 14 residues. Trimming cost V 2 bases and J 1 base, with 8 bases left between them. Per germline, CDR1 SEHNR and CDR2 FQNEAQ (reference sequence). The CDR3 here is CASSLRGPQETQYF. The CDR3, as DNA: TGTGCCAGCAGCTTACGGGGTCCCCAAGAGACCCAGTACTTC.

This chain joins TRBV28 and TRBJ2-3; D is uncertain. The germline V and J ends were trimmed by 5 bases and 5 bases, with 20 bases remaining between them. CDR1 is MDHEN and CDR2 is SYDVKM in the germline V gene. There are 16 residues in the CDR3. CDR3 sequence: CASSPALDFDLDTQYF. In nucleotides, the CDR3 is TGTGCCAGCAGTCCAGCTCTAGATTTCGATCTAGATACGCAGTATTTT.

This clonotype has ten or more counts. The chain couples TRBV6-5 to TRBJ2-3; tentatively, D is TRBD2 (6 bases). The length of the CDR3 is 14 residues. Germline V lookup: CDR1 MNHEY, CDR2 SVGAGI. The germline V and J ends were trimmed by 6 bases and 0 bases, with 10 bases remaining between them. In nucleotides, the CDR3 is TGTGCCAGCAGAATTGGGAGGAGCACAGATACGCAGTATTTT. This translates into CASRIGRSTDTQYF.

The chain carries TRBV20-1 and TRBJ2-7, with TRBD2 matching 7 bases. The CDR3 covers 15 residues. Per germline, CDR1 DFQATT and CDR2 SNEGSKA (reference sequence). The V gene end was trimmed by 5 bases and the J gene end by 6 bases; junction bases not matched to a gene: 16. DNA for the CDR3: TGCAGTGCTCCTTCTGCGGGAGCCTCGGTCGCCGAGCAGTACTTC. Amino acid sequence: CSAPSAGASVAEQYF.